The 20 T cell receptor beta chains in this list originate from one sample, sequenced in a study of T cell repertoires in cytomegalovirus infection. These receptors' antigens are unknown. TCRdb ran MiXCR on the reads and lists one entry per CDR3 protein. The top ten hold 9.5% to 15% of the sample, which has around 750,000 distinct CDR3 sequences, approximately 32% seen once. This specimen was cultured CD8+ T cells from PBMCs, taken from culture after CMV antigen stimulation. These receptor sequences come from a human donor in good health (CMV status not recorded). Some clones in this sample may be carry-over from other donors' samples.

This clonotype was found many times. The chain couples TRBV7-2 to TRBJ2-7; the match to TRBD2 covers 10 bases. The V gene's germline CDR1 is SGHTA and CDR2 FQGNSA. The V gene end was trimmed by 5 bases and the J gene end by 5 bases; junction bases not matched to a gene: 9. The CDR3 sequence is 15 residues long. The CDR3 DNA reads TGTGCCAGCAGCCCGAGCGGGGGGGCATCGGACGAGCAGTACGTC. As protein: CASSPSGGASDEQYV.

The J gene is TRBJ1-1, the V gene TRBV9, with D possibly matching TRBD1 (5 bases). V lost 0 bases, J lost 1 base, and 10 bases lay in between. This CDR3 has 15 residues. Looked up from germline, CDR1 is SGDLS and CDR2 is YYNGEE. The CDR3 region has the DNA TGTGCCAGCAGCGTAGCTACGGGGGAGAACACTGAAGCTTTCTTT. As protein: CASSVATGENTEAFF.

Details on this clonotype: This may be a read error, as it is one base from a much larger clone. The V and J genes are TRBV3-1 and TRBJ1-1; the D is unclear. Looked up from germline, CDR1 is LGHDT and CDR2 is YNNKEL (reference sequence). V was cut by 3 bases and J by 1 base, with 6 bases left in between. The CDR3 spans 13 residues. CDR3 in amino acids: CASSHSPNTEAFF. The CDR3 nucleotides are TGTGCCAGCAGCCATTCCCCGAACACTGAAGCTTTCTTT.

The V gene is TRBV7-6, the J gene TRBJ2-7; 10 positions match TRBD1. The CDR3 is 16 amino acids. Trimming at V came to 5 bases and at J to 3 bases, leaving 10 bases not matched to a gene. Germline V CDR1 and CDR2: SGHVS, FNYEAQ. CDR3 DNA: TGTGCCAGCAGCCCAAACCGGGACAGGGGTTACTACGAGCAGTACTTC. This gives the protein CASSPNRDRGYYEQYF.

This clonotype was picked up a small number of times. This rearrangement joins TRBV11-2 to TRBJ2-7, with TRBD2 matching 7 bases. The CDR3 extends over 17 amino acids. The J segment lost 4 bases and the V segment lost 0 bases, leaving 12 bases of the junction unmatched. From germline, CDR1 is SGHAT and CDR2 FQNNGV. CDR3 DNA sequence: TGTGCCAGCAGCTTAGATGGGTTTGGAAGGGAGGGATACGAGCAGTACGTC. Amino acid sequence: CASSLDGFGREGYEQYV.

This chain uses TRBV18 with TRBJ2-2; 10 bases are shared with TRBD1. Unmatched junction bases numbered 7, after V lost 3 bases and J lost 9 bases. The CDR3 loop spans 15 amino acids. The V gene's germline CDR1 is KGHSH and CDR2 LQKENI. The CDR3 DNA sequence: TGTGCCAGCTCACCTCGGGACAGGGGAGCCAGGGAGCTGTTTTTT. Translating it yields CASSPRDRGARELFF.

Ten or more counts support this clonotype. This chain links TRBV7-9 with TRBJ2-3; 8 nucleotides line up with TRBD1. The junction had 4 bases not matched to a gene; V was cut back by 4 bases and J by 1 base. Germline-derived CDR1 and CDR2 are SEHNR and FQNEAQ (reference sequence). The CDR3 consists of 15 residues. CDR3 region: CASSYPGQGTDTQYF. DNA for the CDR3: TGTGCCAGCAGCTACCCGGGACAGGGCACAGATACGCAGTATTTT.

The chain carries TRBV7-2 and TRBJ2-5; D perhaps matches TRBD2 (6 bases). The V and J ends lost 2 bases and 5 bases respectively, with 15 bases between them. The CDR3 length is 15 residues. Germline V gives CDR1 SGHTA, CDR2 FQGNSA. The CDR3 spells CASSLNWNAGETQYF. CDR3 coding DNA: TGTGCCAGCAGCTTAAATTGGAACGCGGGGGAGACCCAGTACTTC.

V usage is TRBV2 and J usage is TRBJ2-7; 7 positions agree with TRBD1. Germline V gene lookup returns CDR1 SNHLY and CDR2 FYNNEI. The CDR3 contains 15 residues. The junction had 11 bases not matched to a gene; V was cut back by 3 bases and J by 6 bases. CDR3 nucleotide sequence: TGTGCCAGCAGTGATAATGAGGGGGCGCTTTCCGAGCAGTACGTC. It specifies CASSDNEGALSEQYV.

This CDR3 reads CASSVEQGGRSNGYTF. The CDR3, as DNA: TGTGCCAGCAGCGTTGAACAGGGGGGGAGGTCTAATGGCTACACCTTC. This chain links TRBV2 with TRBJ1-2; 8 positions agree with TRBD1. The ends lost 6 bases at V and 6 bases at J; junction bases unmatched: 15. CDR3 size: 16 residues. Germline-derived CDR1 and CDR2 are SNHLY and FYNNEI.

Here the CDR3 reads CASSGRAAAGYTF. The CDR3 DNA sequence: TGTGCCAGCAGTGGACGGGCAGCCGCGGGCTACACCTTC. The rearrangement uses TRBV9 and TRBJ1-2; D call uncertain. Trimming shortened V by 5 bases and J by 8 bases, and 16 bases separated the two germline ends. Germline CDR1 reads SGDLS; CDR2 reads YYNGEE. The CDR3 contains 13 residues.

V gene TRBV29-1 combines with J gene TRBJ2-1; TRBD2 matches 7 bases. The CDR3 is made up of 14 amino acids. V shed 4 bases, J shed 0 bases, and the junction held 3 bases outside the gene matches. CDR1 is SQVTM, CDR2 ANQGSEA, per germline. This CDR3 reads CSVVGGSSYNEQFF. In nucleotides, the CDR3 is TGCAGCGTTGTGGGAGGGAGCTCCTACAATGAGCAGTTCTTC.

The count of this clonotype is one. At one end the junction does not follow the germline gene, possibly because of a read error. V usage is TRBV29-1 and J usage is TRBJ1-1, with D possibly being TRBD1 (5 bases). From germline, CDR1 is SQVTM and CDR2 ANQGSEA. This CDR3 has 11 residues. The CDR3 is CSVDDSTEALF. CDR3 nucleotide sequence: TGCAGCGTCGACGACAGCACTGAAGCTCTCTTT.

This chain links TRBV19 with TRBJ1-3; D is possibly TRBD1 (5 bases). This CDR3 spans 13 amino acids. CDR1 and CDR2 (germline): LNHDA, SQIVND (reference sequence). V was cut by 1 base and J by 4 bases, with 5 bases left in between. Written as DNA, the CDR3 is TGTGCCAGTAGTATAGGGGACGGAAACACCATATATTTT. It codes for CASSIGDGNTIYF.

The J gene is TRBJ2-7, the V gene TRBV19; 8 nucleotides align to TRBD1. Germline V gene sequence: CDR1 LNHDA, CDR2 SQIVND (reference sequence). The junction had 10 bases not matched to a gene; V was cut back by 9 bases and J by 6 bases. The CDR3 has 13 residues. CDR3 protein: CARDRATRAEQYV. The CDR3 nucleotides are TGTGCCAGGGACAGGGCGACTCGAGCCGAGCAGTACGTC.

This clonotype was found a few times. The chain recombines TRBV7-6 with TRBJ1-2; D unclear. The CDR3 is 14 residues long. V gave up 2 bases and J gave up 4 bases, with 11 bases separating them. The V gene's germline CDR1 is SGHVS and CDR2 FNYEAQ. This CDR3 is CASSLTPEVYGYTF. The CDR3 DNA reads TGTGCCAGCAGCTTAACTCCAGAAGTCTATGGCTACACCTTC.

This clonotype was observed a few times. The rearrangement joins TRBV4-3 to TRBJ2-1; D tentatively fits TRBD1 or TRBD2 (6 bases each). The CDR3 contains 17 residues. Germline-derived CDR1 and CDR2 are LGHNA and YSLEER. Trimming removed 3 bases from V and 4 bases from J, with 19 bases in between. The CDR3 bases are TGCGCCAGCAGCCACCTCTCTAGGGGGGCAGCTTACAATGAGCAGTTCTTC. Translation: CASSHLSRGAAYNEQFF.

The V call is TRBV24-1, the J call TRBJ2-7; D not resolved. The CDR3 is 17 residues long. V lost 9 bases and J lost 2, with 25 bases in between. CDR1 and CDR2 (germline): KGHDR, SFDVKD. As DNA, the CDR3 is TGTGCCACCCCAAGTAGGTGGCCGTTAACCCCCGCCTACGAGCAGTACGTC. Amino acids: CATPSRWPLTPAYEQYV.

This clonotype came up a few times. The chain combines TRBV7-9 with TRBJ2-2; 7 bases are a match to TRBD1. Trimming took 6 bases from V and 7 from J; bases not matched to a gene: 2. The CDR3 spans 12 residues. The V gene's germline CDR1 is SEHNR and CDR2 FQNEAQ (reference sequence). The CDR3 spells CASRGGNGELFF. DNA of the CDR3: TGTGCCAGCAGAGGGGGCAACGGGGAGCTGTTTTTT.

This clonotype was detected many times. The chain carries TRBV7-9 and TRBJ2-3, with D perhaps matching TRBD2 (5 bases). The CDR3 is 14 residues long. Germline CDR1 SEHNR, CDR2 FQNEAQ (reference sequence). V lost 5 bases to trimming and J lost 4 bases, with 13 bases between them. CDR3 nucleotides: TGTGCCAGCAGCCATTCACTAGGGCCAGATACGCAGTATTTT. Translated, it gives CASSHSLGPDTQYF.